These T cell receptor beta chains were read from a single sample in a study of regulatory T cells in long-lasting Graves disease. One entry per CDR3 protein, called by TCRdb with MiXCR from the multiplex PCR reads. The profile shows roughly 500,000 distinct CDR3 sequences, 12% of them singletons. Another study also made use of these data, one on T cells in Graves' hyperthyroidism and ophthalmopathy.

The specimen was peripheral blood mononuclear cells (PBMCs), collected at new diagnosis, from a patient treated with antithyroid drugs. Receptor source: a woman aged 25 to 45 with Graves disease. The CDR3 runs from the conserved cysteine through the conserved F or W. The order of the fields is V gene, D gene, clone size, J gene, CDR3 protein, CDR3 DNA. The D gene is left open where the match is weak. A row's size may be missing; if present it is once, few, many or a size class.

TRBV28	-	many	TRBJ1-2	CASSWGTANYGYTF	TGTGCCAGCAGTTGGGGGACGGCAAACTATGGCTACACCTTC
TRBV19	-	many	TRBJ2-7	CASSEIAVPYEQYF	TGTGCCAGTAGTGAAATAGCGGTCCCATACGAGCAGTACTTC
TRBV11-2	TRBD2	many	TRBJ2-7	CASRALAGGSYEQYF	TGTGCCAGCAGGGCCTTAGCGGGAGGGTCCTACGAGCAGTACTTC
TRBV19	-	many	TRBJ1-1	CASSIGPVTEAFF	TGTGCCAGTAGTATAGGGCCAGTGACTGAAGCTTTCTTT
TRBV5-1	TRBD1	few	TRBJ1-3	CASRTDRGLGNTIYF	TGCGCCAGCAGAACAGACAGGGGGCTTGGAAACACCATATATTTT
TRBV18	-	-	TRBJ2-7	CASSPYYSGTVDEQYF	TGTGCCAGCTCACCGTACTATTCCGGGACTGTCGACGAGCAGTACTTC
TRBV27	TRBD1	many	TRBJ2-2	CASSVYRGTGELFF	TGTGCCAGCAGTGTGTACAGGGGGACCGGGGAGCTGTTTTTT
TRBV28	TRBD1	few	TRBJ2-7	CASSLNPGTGNYEQYF	TGTGCCAGCAGTCTAAACCCCGGGACAGGGAACTACGAGCAGTACTTC
TRBV11-3	-	-	TRBJ2-2	CASSFPPGSPTGELFF	TGTGCCAGCAGCTTTCCCCCGGGATCCCCCACCGGGGAGCTGTTTTTT
TRBV7-9	TRBD1	-	TRBJ1-4	CASSSPPGQGNEKLFF	TGTGCCAGCAGCTCACCCCCGGGACAGGGGAATGAAAAACTGTTTTTT
TRBV6-2/TRBV6-3	TRBD1	many	TRBJ2-4	CASSHGTDQYF	TGTGCCAGCAGCCACGGGACAGATCAGTACTTC
TRBV10-3	TRBD1	many	TRBJ2-5	CATRGTGRSQETQYF	TGTGCCACTCGGGGGACAGGGAGAAGCCAAGAGACCCAGTACTTC
TRBV19	-	-	TRBJ2-2	CASSIIGGTGELFF	TGTGCCAGTAGTATAATCGGGGGAACCGGGGAGCTGTTTTTT
TRBV28	-	many	TRBJ1-3	CASGRPPIRGSRGNTIYF	TGTGCCAGCGGAAGGCCGCCCATAAGGGGGTCAAGAGGAAACACCATATATTTT
TRBV27	-	many	TRBJ2-1	CASSSQGGNEQFF	TGTGCCAGCAGTTCGCAGGGCGGCAATGAGCAGTTCTTC
TRBV19	-	many	TRBJ2-3	CASDGSDTQYF	TGTGCCAGCGACGGGTCAGATACGCAGTATTTT
TRBV5-1	-	many	TRBJ1-1	CASNAAMNTEAFF	TGCGCCAGCAATGCAGCGATGAACACTGAAGCTTTCTTT
TRBV11-2	TRBD1	-	TRBJ2-7	CASSLYSDGRQGGYEQYF	TGTGCCAGCAGTTTATATTCGGATGGACGACAGGGGGGTTACGAGCAGTACTTC
TRBV19	-	many	TRBJ2-1	CASSIPGYEQFF	TGTGCCAGTAGTATTCCGGGGTATGAGCAGTTCTTC
TRBV6-1	-	few	TRBJ1-3	CATKESSSGNTIYF	TGTGCCACTAAAGAATCTTCCTCTGGAAACACCATATATTTT
TRBV7-6	-	few	TRBJ2-2	CASSLVPGGELFF	TGTGCCAGCAGCTTAGTTCCGGGCGGGGAGCTGTTTTTT
TRBV7-2	-	few	TRBJ1-1	CASSLNYGVLRAFF	TGTGCCAGCAGCTTGAATTACGGGGTTCTTCGGGCTTTCTTT
TRBV2	-	few	TRBJ1-1	CATTGPSMNTEAFF	TGTGCCACCACGGGACCCTCGATGAACACTGAAGCTTTCTTT
TRBV20-1	-	-	TRBJ1-5	CSAKVGGPNQPQHF	TGCAGTGCTAAGGTGGGGGGACCAAATCAGCCCCAGCATTTT
TRBV28	-	-	TRBJ2-7	CASSPLSGGERYF	TGTGCCAGCAGTCCCCTGTCCGGGGGCGAGCGGTACTTC
TRBV18	-	many	TRBJ1-2	CASSPPGRRAYGYTF	TGTGCCAGCTCACCACCGGGCCGAAGAGCCTATGGCTACACCTTC
TRBV6-2/TRBV6-3	TRBD2	once	TRBJ2-3	CASRTGTSGFADTQYF	TGTGCCAGCAGAACCGGGACTAGCGGGTTCGCAGATACGCAGTATTTT
TRBV7-2	-	many	TRBJ2-1	CASSLDVGPQFF	TGTGCCAGCAGCTTAGACGTGGGGCCGCAGTTCTTC
TRBV20-1	-	many	TRBJ2-1	CSARTGTFNEQFF	TGCAGTGCTCGGACCGGGACTTTTAATGAGCAGTTCTTC
TRBV2	TRBD2	many	TRBJ2-1	CASSWEGSYNEQFF	TGTGCCAGCAGTTGGGAGGGGTCGTACAATGAGCAGTTCTTC
TRBV28	TRBD1	many	TRBJ2-6	CASSSPGTGGASGANVLTF	TGTGCCAGCAGTTCCCCCGGGACAGGGGGCGCTTCTGGGGCCAACGTCCTGACTTTC
TRBV28	TRBD1	-	TRBJ2-3	CASSLSGQGRSDTQYF	TGTGCCAGCAGTTTATCGGGACAGGGGAGATCAGATACGCAGTATTTT
TRBV15	TRBD1	-	TRBJ1-2	CATSRDQGALNYGYTF	TGTGCCACCAGCAGAGACCAGGGGGCCTTAAACTATGGCTACACCTTC
TRBV30	-	few	TRBJ2-5	CAWSWQDQETQYF	TGTGCCTGGAGTTGGCAGGACCAAGAGACCCAGTACTTC
TRBV28	-	few	TRBJ2-6	CASSLAFSTGANVLTF	TGTGCCAGCAGTTTAGCCTTCAGTACTGGGGCCAACGTCCTGACTTTC
TRBV13	TRBD1	few	TRBJ2-1	CASSPRGGTGGNEQFF	TGTGCCAGCAGCCCCAGGGGGGGGACAGGGGGCAATGAGCAGTTCTTC
TRBV6-6	-	few	TRBJ1-1	CASSYSRSAEAFF	TGTGCCAGCAGTTACTCGCGCAGCGCTGAAGCTTTCTTT
TRBV7-2	-	few	TRBJ1-6	CACSLVYGGSTPLHF	TGCGCCTGCAGCTTAGTTTACGGGGGCTCGACACCCCTCCACTTT
TRBV28	TRBD1	many	TRBJ2-7	CASSWTGNFAYEQYF	TGTGCCAGCAGTTGGACAGGGAACTTCGCCTACGAGCAGTACTTC
TRBV5-1	-	many	TRBJ1-2	CASSLGTGISGYTF	TGCGCCAGCAGCTTGGGGACGGGAATTTCTGGCTACACCTTC
TRBV6-1	-	-	TRBJ2-2	CAVTDDTGELFF	TGTGCCGTCACAGATGACACCGGGGAGCTGTTTTTT
TRBV7-2	-	-	TRBJ2-7	CASSLLLGSGDEQYF	TGTGCCAGCAGCTTATTGTTGGGAAGCGGCGACGAGCAGTACTTC
TRBV9	TRBD1	few	TRBJ1-1	CASSPPGQGVFSTEAFF	TGTGCCAGCAGTCCCCCGGGACAGGGGGTTTTTAGCACTGAAGCTTTCTTT
TRBV3-1	-	many	TRBJ2-1	CASSQGGVNEQFF	TGTGCCAGCAGCCAGGGCGGAGTCAATGAGCAGTTCTTC